The clone carrying this TCR beta chain showed up just a few times. Antigen specificity is unknown. Among the patients, none had received any treatment before thyroid surgery. The data were taken from a study of metastatic and nonmetastatic thyroid tumors. Study overall: Malignant and benign thyroid patients had repertoires compared in peripheral blood and tumor or nodule tissue.

From germline, CDR1 is MNHEY and CDR2 SMNVEV (reference sequence). The CDR3 totals 14 residues. Losses at the gene ends were 2 bases for V and 10 bases for J; bases not matched to a gene: 7. Study-wide findings and caveats: Reportedly, malignant thyroid tumors had significantly higher TCR beta diversity than benign nodules, in blood and tumor.

Methods used by the authors: Between-group CDR3 differences, defined by clinicopathological status, yielded a distant-metastasis classifier for papillary thyroid cancer. TCRdb re-called clones from the PCR reads using MiXCR. These V and J calls originate from TCRdb's pipeline instead of the authors' own analysis. The sample records 30,000 to 40,000 clones, 33% being singletons. The material sequenced was tumor tissue. The chain recombines TRBV27 with TRBJ2-1; 8 bases match TRBD2. The sequence came from a female donor with papillary thyroid cancer or a benign thyroid nodule (not recorded which). Some clones in this sample may be carry-over from other donors' samples. CDR3: CASSLMGRGVEQFF. The CDR3 coding sequence is TGTGCCAGCAGTTTAATGGGGCGGGGGGTAGAGCAGTTCTTC.